What follows is one T cell receptor beta chain and its context. This record belongs to a study of PD-L1 blockade in urothelial cancer. Across the study: Patients went on atezolizumab in the mid-2010s, receiving 1,200 mg intravenously every 3 weeks.

Assay used: immunoSEQ multiplex PCR; TCRdb lists only in-frame clones, some missing. This sample has some 19,000 clones; 85% to 90% occur once, and the top ten carry more than 15%. The clonotype was recovered from a woman aged 55-69 years with urothelial cancer. The specimen was PBMCs, collected around atezolizumab (anti-PD-L1) treatment.

The CDR3 protein is CASSTQGARYEQYF. For the CDR3, the DNA is TGTGCCAGCTCAACCCAGGGGGCAAGGTACGAGCAGTACTTC. V gene TRBV18 combines with J gene TRBJ2-7; 8 nucleotides match TRBD1. Germline V gene lookup returns CDR1 KGHSH and CDR2 LQKENI. The junction had 7 bases not matched to a gene; V was cut back by 5 bases and J by 4 bases. This CDR3 spans 14 amino acids.